The 27 T cell receptor beta chains listed next were all sequenced from one sample in a study of neoadjuvant anti-PD-1 for oral cavity cancer (dated by TCRdb to about 2021). The time point label, read with the paper, signifies: before neoadjuvant nivolumab. Libraries came from the immunoSEQ multiplex PCR assay. The clones in this table, taken by TCRdb from immuneACCESS, are in-frame only. Not every clone is retained; where verified, under half of the shortfall comes from an unresolved V gene, and the cause of the rest is unknown. Across this sample there are under 85,000 clones, with less than 85% seen only once. In total, the top ten clones hold around 3% of the sample. The source material was PBMCs, sampled before nivolumab (anti-PD-1) treatment. The receptor source for this set is a person aged 35-79 years with oral cavity squamous cell carcinoma.

The chain employs TRBV2 and TRBJ2-1; D is unclear. This CDR3 region has 15 residues. V dropped 3 bases and J dropped 0 bases, with 9 bases sitting between them. Looked up from germline, CDR1 is SNHLY and CDR2 is FYNNEI. CDR3 in DNA: TGTGCCAGCAGTGAGGCACAAAACTCCTACAATGAGCAGTTCTTC. Encoded protein: CASSEAQNSYNEQFF.

The V and J genes are TRBV10-3 and TRBJ2-1, with TRBD2 matching over 8 bases. Germline values: CDR1 ENHRY, CDR2 SYGVKD. CDR3 size: 15 residues. J gave up 5 bases and V 7 bases, and 10 bases lay outside the gene matches. CDR3 nucleotide sequence: TGTGCCATCACCCCCGAGGTAGCGGGAAACAATGAGCAGTTCTTC. This gives the protein CAITPEVAGNNEQFF.

V gene TRBV13 combines with J gene TRBJ2-1, with 9 bases aligning to TRBD2. Germline V lookup: CDR1 PRHDT, CDR2 FYEKMQ (reference sequence). The J segment lost 3 bases and the V segment lost 2 bases, leaving 11 bases of the junction unmatched. The CDR3 contains 18 residues. CDR3 nucleotides: TGTGCCAGCAGCTTAAAGCCTCTTCTAGCGGGGCTCTACAATGAGCAGTTCTTC. Translation gives CASSLKPLLAGLYNEQFF.

The rearrangement links TRBV2 to TRBJ2-7, with 9 bases that match TRBD2. V shed 10 bases, J shed 7 bases, and the junction held 8 bases outside the gene matches. The length of the CDR3 is 12 residues. Germline V CDR1 and CDR2: SNHLY, FYNNEI. The DNA for the CDR3 is TGTGCCACCGGGAATAGCGGGAGAGAGCAGTACTTC. Its protein product is CATGNSGREQYF.

This chain connects TRBV5-1 to TRBJ2-5; D is unclear. CDR1 and CDR2 (germline): SGHRS, YFSETQ. Trimming removed 3 bases from V and 1 base from J, with 22 bases in between. This CDR3 contains 18 residues. Written as DNA, the CDR3 is TGCGCCAGCAGCTACCTACCCCCCGGGCCAAACCCCCAAGAGACCCAGTACTTC. It encodes CASSYLPPGPNPQETQYF.

In its sample, this clone was seen once. The chain joins TRBV7-3 to TRBJ1-1; the match to TRBD1 covers 11 bases. The CDR3 extends over 14 amino acids. The J segment lost 11 bases and the V segment lost 1 base, leaving 6 bases of the junction unmatched. From germline, CDR1 is SGHTA and CDR2 FQGTGA. The CDR3 loop is CASSLKGTGGLAFF. The CDR3 DNA reads TGTGCCAGCAGCTTAAAAGGGACAGGGGGGTTGGCTTTCTTT.

This clone was counted between two and nine times. The chain has TRBV6-5 and TRBJ2-7; TRBD2 agrees at 8 bases. Germline lookup yields CDR1 MNHEY and CDR2 SVGAGI. J was trimmed by 6 bases and V by 4 bases; bases with no gene match: 2. The CDR3 is 12 residues long. As DNA, the CDR3 is TGTGCCAGCAGTTCCGGACTAGCCGAGCAGTACTTC. This sequence encodes CASSSGLAEQYF.

In nucleotides, the CDR3 is TGTGCCAGCAATACCCCAGGGGTAGGGGAAGCTTTCTTT. It is translated as CASNTPGVGEAFF. This rearrangement joins TRBV6-6 to TRBJ1-1; the D gene is possibly TRBD1 (6 bases). Trimming removed 7 bases from V and 8 bases from J, with 17 bases in between. Germline CDR1 MNHNY, CDR2 SVGAGI (reference sequence). This CDR3 is built from 13 residues.

This clone appeared a few times. This chain joins TRBV27 and TRBJ2-5; D possibly corresponds to TRBD2 (9 bases). Trimming removed 4 bases from V and 1 base from J, with 19 bases in between. Germline V CDR1 and CDR2: MNHEY, SMNVEV (reference sequence). This CDR3 region has 17 residues. In nucleotides, the CDR3 is TGTGCCAGCAGTTCCAGGGGGCTAGCGGGGATCCAAGAGACCCAGTACTTC. It translates to CASSSRGLAGIQETQYF.

The chain links TRBV4-2 to TRBJ1-3; D not certain. Germline V gene lookup returns CDR1 LGHNA and CDR2 YNFKEQ. V was clipped by 0 bases and J by 2 bases, with 5 bases between them. This CDR3 is 14 amino acids long. CDR3 in amino acids: CASSQDSAGNTIYF. The DNA of the CDR3 is TGTGCCAGCAGCCAAGACAGTGCTGGAAACACCATATATTTT.

This clone has more than one count but fewer than ten. Mismatch with germline at one junction end may stem from a read error. V gene TRBV2 combines with J gene TRBJ2-4; 7 bases agree with TRBD1. Germline CDR1 is SNHLY and CDR2 is FYNNEI. The CDR3 totals 15 residues. The CDR3 DNA follows: TGTGCCAGCAGGGAAGAGACAGGGGCCAAAAACATTCAGTACTTC. Its translation: CASREETGAKNIQYF.

The chain has TRBV5-1 and TRBJ2-1; TRBD2 agrees at 11 bases. This CDR3 contains 16 residues. Looked up from germline, CDR1 is SGHRS and CDR2 is YFSETQ. V dropped 4 bases and J dropped 7; count of bases not matched to a gene: 10. CDR3 DNA: TGCGCCAGCAGCCCGGTAGCGGGAGGGACAGGGAATGAGCAGTTCTTC. Translating it yields CASSPVAGGTGNEQFF.

This clone was seen more than once but under ten times. The rearrangement uses TRBV7-2 and TRBJ2-1; maybe TRBD2 (6 bases). V was shortened by 5 bases and J by 5 bases, with 22 bases between the two germline ends. CDR3 length: 17 amino acids. In germline, CDR1 is SGHTA, CDR2 FQGNSA. This chain's CDR3 is CASSRTATRSGHNEQFF. CDR3 DNA sequence: TGTGCCAGCAGCCGGACGGCGACTAGGTCGGGTCACAATGAGCAGTTCTTC.

V usage is TRBV25-1 and J usage is TRBJ2-3, with D perhaps assigned TRBD1 or TRBD2 (7 bases each). The length of the CDR3 is 16 residues. CDR1 MGHDK and CDR2 SYGVNS come from the germline V gene. V was cut by 4 bases and J by 6 bases, with 20 bases left in between. CDR3 sequence: CASSAPGGEGPDTQYF. CDR3 DNA: TGTGCCAGCAGTGCCCCAGGGGGGGAGGGCCCGGATACGCAGTATTTT.

The chain has TRBV6-1 and TRBJ1-2; 8 nucleotides agree with TRBD1. The junction had 8 bases not matched to a gene; V was cut back by 5 bases and J by 3 bases. The germline V gene has CDR1 MNHNS and CDR2 SASEGT. The CDR3 is made up of 15 amino acids. CDR3 bases: TGTGCCAGCAGTATCACTCAGGGGGCAGACTATGGCTACACCTTC. It translates to CASSITQGADYGYTF.

The chain is built from TRBV14 and TRBJ2-7, with 7 bases lining up with TRBD1. Per the germline V gene, CDR1 is SGHDN and CDR2 is FVKESK. The CDR3 extends over 14 amino acids. The junction had 7 bases not matched to a gene; V was cut back by 6 bases and J by 2 bases. CDR3 nucleotide sequence: TGTGCCAGCAGTCGGACAGGATTAACCTACGAGCAGTACTTC. Translating gives CASSRTGLTYEQYF.

The rearrangement joins TRBV9 to TRBJ2-7; tentatively, D is TRBD1 (6 bases). The V gene lost 0 bases and the J gene lost 5 bases, with 15 bases spanning the gap. Looked up from germline, CDR1 is SGDLS and CDR2 is YYNGEE. This CDR3 contains 15 residues. As DNA, the CDR3 is TGTGCCAGCAGCGTAGATCAGGGGTTCAGCCACGAGCAGTACTTC. It yields the protein CASSVDQGFSHEQYF.

The V gene is TRBV2, the J gene TRBJ2-2; 8 nucleotides agree with TRBD2. The CDR3 length is 17 residues. J was trimmed by 1 base and V by 0 bases; bases with no gene match: 4. Looked up from germline, CDR1 is SNHLY and CDR2 is FYNNEI. The CDR3 bases are TGTGCCAGCAGTGAAGCTGGACTAGCTGGGAACACCGGGGAGCTGTTTTTT. It is translated as CASSEAGLAGNTGELFF.

Here the CDR3 reads CASSLESVSFYEQYF. The CDR3 DNA reads as TGCGCCAGCAGCTTGGAGTCGGTCTCATTCTACGAGCAGTACTTC. This rearrangement joins TRBV5-1 to TRBJ2-7; no clear D gene. Per the germline V gene, CDR1 is SGHRS and CDR2 is YFSETQ. V was shortened by 0 bases and J by 3 bases, with 13 bases between the two germline ends. The CDR3 totals 15 residues. Variable domain in full (rest from reference TRBV5-1 and TRBJ2-7): KAGVTQTPRYLIKTRGQQVTLSCSPISGHRSVSWYQQTPGQGLQFLFEYFSETQRNKGNFPGRFSGRQFSNSRSEMNVSTLELGDSALYLCASSLESVSFYEQYFGPGTRLTVT.

The rearrangement links TRBV5-1 to TRBJ2-5; D is ambiguous. CDR1 is SGHRS and CDR2 is YFSETQ in the germline V gene. Trimming cost V 1 base and J 4 bases, with 14 bases left between them. CDR3 length: 15 residues. The CDR3 bases are TGCGCCAGCAGCTTGTTTGGAGTTAGGCTAGAGACCCAGTACTTC. Translating it yields CASSLFGVRLETQYF.

This rearrangement joins TRBV30 to TRBJ2-7; 10 bases are a match to TRBD1. The CDR3 has 14 residues. Trimming removed 4 bases from V and 4 bases from J; junction bases left unmatched: 7. Germline CDR1 GTSNPN, CDR2 SVGIG (reference sequence). In nucleotides, the CDR3 is TGTGCCTGGACTAGACAGGGGGCGGTTTACGAGCAGTACTTC. It specifies CAWTRQGAVYEQYF.

The rearrangement links TRBV11-1 to TRBJ2-7, with no clear D. This CDR3 region has 15 residues. The germline V gene has CDR1 SGHAT and CDR2 FQDESV (reference sequence). V was cut by 2 bases and J by 0 bases, with 11 bases left in between. The CDR3, as DNA: TGTGCCAGCAGCTTAATCCCAACCCCCTCCTACGAGCAGTACTTC. It translates to CASSLIPTPSYEQYF. Full variable domain (missing parts from reference TRBV11-1 and TRBJ2-7): EAEVAQSPRYKITEKSQAVAFWCDPISGHATLYWYRQILGQGPELLVQFQDESVVDDSQLPKDRFSAERLKGVDSTLKIQPAELGDSAMYLCASSLIPTPSYEQYFGPGTRLTVT.

This chain uses TRBV9 with TRBJ2-7; TRBD2 matches at 7 bases. Germline values: CDR1 SGDLS, CDR2 YYNGEE. Trimming at V came to 0 bases and at J to 6 bases, leaving 6 bases not matched to a gene. The CDR3 contains 14 residues. Here the CDR3 reads CASSVGWEGPEQYF. The CDR3 DNA is TGTGCCAGCAGCGTAGGGTGGGAGGGCCCCGAGCAGTACTTC.

The chain links TRBV14 to TRBJ2-3; 7 bases agree with TRBD1. The length of the CDR3 is 15 residues. Unmatched junction bases numbered 5, after V lost 4 bases and J lost 1 base. CDR1 is SGHDN, CDR2 FVKESK, per germline. The CDR3 reads CASSPLGQGTDTQYF. The CDR3 DNA reads TGTGCCAGCAGCCCTCTTGGACAGGGCACAGATACGCAGTATTTT.

The chain uses TRBV7-8 and TRBJ2-5; TRBD1 matches 7 bases. In germline, CDR1 is SGHVS, CDR2 FQNEAQ. This CDR3 is 13 amino acids long. V dropped 5 bases and J dropped 3; count of bases not matched to a gene: 3. The DNA for the CDR3 is TGTGCCAGCAGCAGGGGGCGTAAAGAGACCCAGTACTTC. This gives the protein CASSRGRKETQYF.

This clone was recorded only once. The chain uses TRBV2 and TRBJ2-5; the match to TRBD1 covers 9 bases. The junction had 8 bases not matched to a gene; V was cut back by 5 bases and J by 7 bases. CDR3 size: 14 residues. Germline lookup yields CDR1 SNHLY and CDR2 FYNNEI. The CDR3 here is CASSPQGADGTQYF. The CDR3 nucleotides are TGTGCCAGCAGTCCACAGGGGGCGGATGGGACCCAGTACTTC.

The chain joins TRBV18 to TRBJ2-5, with D unclear. The CDR3 covers 13 residues. V was clipped by 0 bases and J by 3 bases, with 5 bases between them. Germline CDR1 is KGHSH and CDR2 is LQKENI. CDR3 protein: CASSPPTEETQYF. CDR3 nucleotides: TGTGCCAGCTCACCACCGACGGAAGAGACCCAGTACTTC.